This T cell receptor beta chain was observed in a study of T cell responses to AZD1222 COVID-19 vaccine. Whole-study findings and limits: Most donors were white British and more were female, and clonal diversity was possibly underestimated. Baseline seropositivity characterized only a handful of AZD1222 recipients. Nearly half of the spike-specific TCRs reportedly recognize variant regions that carry no mutations. CD4 TCRs associated with vaccination spanned spike, dominating at 160-218 and 743-854.

The protocol was immunoSEQ multiplex PCR, while the TCRdb copy is restricted to in-frame clones and leaves out a portion. Of about 89,000 clones in the sample, around nine tenths were seen once. V shed 2 bases, J shed 6 bases, and the junction held 6 bases outside the gene matches. CDR3 length: 15 amino acids. The V gene's germline CDR1 is SGHTA and CDR2 FQGTGA. As regards this clone: Its antigen remains unknown.

The J gene is TRBJ2-1, the V gene TRBV7-3, with 8 positions matching TRBD2. This TCR was recovered from an adult in good health. The sequenced sample was peripheral blood, obtained on day 0 of MenACWY control vaccination. CDR3 protein: CASSLSPGGGNEQFF. The CDR3 DNA is TGTGCCAGCAGCTTATCCCCGGGAGGGGGCAATGAGCAGTTCTTC.